Here is one T cell receptor beta chain with its context. This clonotype was counted ten times or more. Its antigen remains unidentified. Within one base of it there is no much larger clone, and no base qualities were kept. The time point label, as the study defines it: sample taken at primary tumor resection. Without any cell sorting, TCR sequencing was performed on whole RNA extracted either from tumor and nontumor lung tissue or from cryopreserved PBMC samples. The donors were about 71 patients from the lung TRACERx cohort who had early-stage, untreated non-small cell lung cancer. Only patients for whom sufficient RNA was available from at least two tumor regions were selected for TCR sequencing. Preparation of the library involved 5' RACE. Sequenced using a NextSeq 500. To allow correction of PCR and sequencing errors, the TCR library protocol tagged every TCR cDNA molecule with a unique molecular identifier. The paper's data handling went like this. Decombinator tools were used for TCR identification, UMI-based error correction and CDR3 extraction. TCRs above a frequency of 2 per 1,000, corresponding to the top 1% of the tumor frequency distribution, were defined as expanded. Rényi diversity was computed with the R vegan package after subsampling each repertoire 100 times to 5,000 TCRs. To build CDR3 similarity networks, amino acid triplet string-kernel similarity was used, and CDR3s were connected when their pairwise similarity was above 0.82. TCRdb redid the processing of the public reads, applying fastp at Q25 and MiXCR, and retained in-frame beta chains. Every distinct CDR3 protein forms one entry, paired with its most common genes and DNA. The V and J calls reflect TCRdb's pipeline rather than the authors' work. The sample data list about 36,000 distinct CDR3 sequences, and 4% to 6% of these were observed just once. Of the sample, under 35% is held by the ten largest clones.

This record belongs to a study of spatial heterogeneity in lung cancer (dated by TCRdb to the late 2010s). Describing the broader study: Beta-chain transcripts were consistently detected in greater numbers than alpha-chain transcripts, which likely reflects a higher abundance of beta-chain transcripts. In non-small cell lung cancer, the study made a quantitative comparison of TCR alpha and beta repertoires among multiple tumor regions, matched nontumor lung and blood. In the raw uncorrected reads, each unique combination of TCR and UMI appeared more than ten times on average. At surgery, some 200 tumor regions, 63 to 70 matched nontumor lung samples and 56 PBMC samples were TCR-sequenced for both alpha and beta chains. Nonsynonymous mutation counts, determined by whole-exome sequencing of tumor tissue, were related to features of the TCR repertoire. What the study reported, not specific to this receptor: Additional single-cell paired TCR alpha and beta sequencing was considered necessary to confirm, at a functional level, the hypothesis that regional TCRs recognize regional mutations. Ubiquitous expanded tumor TCRs were found in blood more often at tumor resection than at routine follow-up.

There are 18 amino acids in the CDR3, from cysteine to phenylalanine inclusive. Only CDR3 DNA remains: 54 bases, in frame from the first base. CDR1 and CDR2, looked up from the germline V gene (reference sequence), are MNHEY and SMNVEV. The germline V and J ends show losses of 3 bases and 2 bases respectively, and no gene match explains 8 bases of the junction. This chain joins TRBV27 to TRBJ2-6, with 9 central nucleotides matching TRBD1. Here the sequenced sample was PBMCs, taken at surgery. This sequence originates from a female donor with early-stage non-small cell lung cancer. The CDR3: CASSFVGQGIPGANVLTF. DNA sequence: TGTGCCAGCAGTTTTGTGGGACAGGGTATTCCTGGGGCCAACGTCCTGACTTTC.